The 18 T cell receptor beta chains below come from one sample, sequenced in a study of blood T cell repertoires in COVID-19. Produced via immunoSEQ multiplex PCR; TCRdb's table is partial and in-frame only. The profile covers under 300,000 clones, with around 83% appearing a single time and about 2.3% taken by the ten largest. The sequencing input was peripheral blood. The receptors shown here come from a man in his forties or fifties who had recovered from COVID-19.

The chain joins TRBV15 to TRBJ2-5, with 9 bases identical to TRBD2. With V trimmed by 1 base and J by 10 bases, 10 bases remained unmatched. The CDR3 length is 15 residues. Germline CDR1 reads LNHNV; CDR2 reads YYDKDF (reference sequence). The CDR3 region has the DNA TGTGCCACCAGCAGAGTTACTAGCGGGTACTTAGGCCAGTACTTC. Amino acid sequence: CATSRVTSGYLGQYF.

The chain has TRBV7-9 and TRBJ2-7; unclear D gene. Trimming pared 1 base from V and 2 bases from J, leaving 18 bases between. The CDR3 runs 17 residues. The V gene's germline CDR1 is SEHNR and CDR2 FQNEAQ (reference sequence). CDR3 DNA sequence: TGTGCCAGCAGCTTAGTAGTGTCAGGTCGGTCCCCCTACGAGCAGTACTTC. This translates into CASSLVVSGRSPYEQYF. Full variable domain (remainder filled in from reference TRBV7-9 and TRBJ2-7): DTGVSQNPRHKITKRGQNVTFRCDPISEHNRLYWYRQTLGQGPEFLTYFQNEAQLEKSRLLSDRFSAERPKGSFSTLEIQRTEQGDSAMYLCASSLVVSGRSPYEQYFGPGTRLTVT.

J is TRBJ2-7 and V is TRBV11-2, with 9 bases that match TRBD1. The junction had 11 bases not matched to a gene; V was cut back by 3 bases and J by 5 bases. The CDR3 length is 16 residues. Germline lookup yields CDR1 SGHAT and CDR2 FQNNGV. The CDR3 is CASSLAPRDRDHEQYF. The CDR3 nucleotides are TGTGCCAGCAGCTTGGCGCCCCGGGACAGGGACCACGAGCAGTACTTC.

V is TRBV29-1 and J is TRBJ2-7; perhaps TRBD2 as D (5 bases). From germline, CDR1 is SQVTM and CDR2 ANQGSEA. Trimming shortened V by 3 bases and J by 7 bases, and 13 bases separated the two germline ends. The CDR3 is 12 amino acids. The CDR3 DNA is TGCAGCGTTGAGGACTGGGAAGAAGAGCAGTACTTC. Its protein is CSVEDWEEEQYF.

The V and J genes are TRBV5-6 and TRBJ1-1; D is unresolved. Germline CDR1 is SGHDT and CDR2 is YYEEEE. V was shortened by 2 bases and J by 10 bases, with 15 bases between the two germline ends. The CDR3 has 13 amino acids. The CDR3 bases are TGTGCCAGCAGCTTAGAGGCAGGAGAGGGAGCTTTCTTT. Translated: CASSLEAGEGAFF.

V and J are TRBV3-1 (or the pseudogene TRBV3-2) and TRBJ2-1; 10 bases fit TRBD2. This CDR3 is 15 amino acids long. Germline CDR1 is LGHDT and CDR2 is YNNKEL (reference sequence). Losses at the gene ends were 5 bases for V and 5 bases for J; bases not matched to a gene: 6. The CDR3 loop reads CASSDYGTSDNEQFF. CDR3 DNA sequence: TGTGCCAGCAGCGATTACGGGACTAGCGACAATGAGCAGTTCTTC.

The chain is built from TRBV7-9 and TRBJ2-3; 10 bases map to TRBD2. Germline lookup yields CDR1 SEHNR and CDR2 FQNEAQ (reference sequence). The CDR3 loop spans 15 amino acids. Trimming cost V 4 bases and J 2 bases; bases outside gene matches: 3. Here the CDR3 reads CASSSSGGTTDTQYF. DNA for the CDR3: TGTGCCAGCAGCTCTAGCGGGGGTACCACAGATACGCAGTATTTT.

The rearrangement uses TRBV11-2 and TRBJ2-7; TRBD1 matches 7 bases. After removal of 3 bases from V and 5 bases from J, the junction contained 7 bases not matched to a gene. Germline V gene data show CDR1 as SGHAT and CDR2 as FQNNGV. The CDR3 contains 14 residues. Here the CDR3 reads CASSFFRGLNEQYF. For the CDR3, the DNA is TGTGCCAGCAGCTTTTTCAGGGGGTTGAACGAGCAGTACTTC.

V and J are TRBV2 and TRBJ1-3, with TRBD1 as a possible D gene (5 bases). CDR3 size: 17 residues. Trimming left V 1 base short and J 0 bases short, with 13 bases between. Germline V gene lookup returns CDR1 SNHLY and CDR2 FYNNEI. The CDR3 sequence: CASSEVRDSHSGNTIYF. The CDR3 DNA sequence: TGTGCCAGCAGTGAAGTCCGAGACAGCCACTCTGGAAACACCATATATTTT.

The chain is built from TRBV30 and TRBJ2-5, with a weak D call TRBD2 (5 bases). This CDR3 is built from 14 residues. The germline V and J ends were trimmed by 2 bases and 4 bases, with 14 bases remaining between them. Germline CDR1 is GTSNPN and CDR2 is SVGIG (reference sequence). Here the CDR3 DNA reads TGTGCCTGGAGTACTTACGGCCGGGGAGAGACCCAGTACTTC. This gives the protein CAWSTYGRGETQYF.

J is TRBJ1-5 and V is TRBV4-3, with D perhaps TRBD1 (6 bases). Germline lookup yields CDR1 LGHNA and CDR2 YSLEER. V shed 0 bases and J shed 2 bases, with 11 bases lying between them. This CDR3 has 16 residues. CDR3 amino acids: CASSQDARGGNQPQHF. The DNA for the CDR3 is TGCGCCAGCAGCCAAGATGCCAGGGGCGGCAATCAGCCCCAGCATTTT.

V gene TRBV30 combines with J gene TRBJ2-3; 7 nucleotides line up with TRBD2. The ends lost 2 bases at V and 7 bases at J; junction bases unmatched: 9. The CDR3 extends over 14 amino acids. CDR1 and CDR2 from the germline V gene are GTSNPN and SVGIG (reference sequence). The DNA for the CDR3 is TGTGCCTGGAGTCCCACTTGGGAGGGAAATACGCAGTATTTT. It translates to CAWSPTWEGNTQYF.

This clone was detected only once. The chain joins TRBV7-9 to TRBJ2-2; 11 nucleotides line up with TRBD1. This CDR3 region has 17 residues. Per the germline V gene, CDR1 is SEHNR and CDR2 is FQNEAQ (reference sequence). J lost 3 bases, V lost 3 bases, and 6 bases had no gene match. The CDR3 sequence is CASSFTGTGGYTGELFF. CDR3 in DNA: TGTGCCAGCAGCTTTACAGGGACAGGGGGATACACCGGGGAGCTGTTTTTT.

The chain recombines TRBV3-1 (or the pseudogene TRBV3-2) with TRBJ1-1; 8 bases line up with TRBD1. The CDR3 loop spans 14 amino acids. V dropped 4 bases and J dropped 4; count of bases not matched to a gene: 5. Per the germline V gene, CDR1 is LGHDT and CDR2 is YNNKEL (reference sequence). Here the CDR3 reads CASSPDRVGTEAFF. Here the CDR3 DNA reads TGTGCCAGCAGCCCGGACAGGGTGGGCACTGAAGCTTTCTTT.

There are a few counts of this clone. The chain has TRBV5-1 and TRBJ2-3, with 9 bases aligning to TRBD1. Germline CDR1 is SGHRS and CDR2 is YFSETQ. The junction had 7 bases not matched to a gene; V was cut back by 4 bases and J by 4 bases. This CDR3 spans 15 amino acids. CDR3 amino acids: CASSAGTGPPDTQYF. The CDR3 DNA reads TGCGCCAGCAGCGCCGGGACAGGGCCTCCAGATACGCAGTATTTT.

This clone was seen just once. The V and J genes are TRBV5-1 and TRBJ1-2; unclear D gene. Deletions cut 1 base from V and 2 bases from J, with 9 bases between. The V gene's germline CDR1 is SGHRS and CDR2 YFSETQ. The CDR3 has 14 amino acids. CDR3 bases: TGCGCCAGCAGCTTGACCTCGGGGAACTATGGCTACACCTTC. Translation: CASSLTSGNYGYTF.

The V call is TRBV11-3, the J call TRBJ2-5, with TRBD2 matching over 15 bases. In germline, CDR1 is SGHNT, CDR2 YENEEA. J lost 5 bases, V lost 4 bases, and 5 bases had no gene match. CDR3 length: 16 residues. CDR3 nucleotides: TGTGCCAGCAGCTCAGGACTAGCGGGGGGGCTCGAGACCCAGTACTTC. Protein: CASSSGLAGGLETQYF.

The rearrangement uses TRBV18 and TRBJ2-1, with D hard to call. Germline CDR1 reads KGHSH; CDR2 reads LQKENI. The length of the CDR3 is 15 residues. The germline V and J ends were trimmed by 3 bases and 0 bases, with 9 bases remaining between them. CDR3 sequence reads: CASSPIEASYNEQFF. Here the CDR3 DNA reads TGTGCCAGCTCACCCATCGAGGCCTCCTACAATGAGCAGTTCTTC.